The T cell receptor beta chain described here comes from a study of metastatic and nonmetastatic thyroid tumors. Study information: Blood and tumor or nodule tissue repertoires from malignant and benign thyroid patients were compared. Study-level points and caveats: In both blood and tumor samples, TCR beta diversity was reported significantly higher for malignant than benign nodules.

Each patient came to thyroid surgery without any prior treatment (of any kind). From the PCR reads, TCRdb re-called clones with MiXCR. The data show over 5,500 clones, about a fifth seen once. CDR3 length equals 15 residues. Germline-derived CDR1 and CDR2 are GTSNPN and SVGIG (reference sequence). For this clone: Its antigen is as yet unknown. One junction end does not reproduce the germline sequence, and a read error may be involved. Other nucleotide sequences in the sample specify the same CDR3.

The receptor's source is a female donor with papillary thyroid cancer or a benign thyroid nodule (not recorded which). Some clones in this sample may be carry-over from other donors' samples. This chain links TRBV30 with TRBJ2-3; TRBD2 matches 8 bases. Input material: adjacent normal tissue. The CDR3 is CAWRNLAGGTDTQYF. In DNA form, the CDR3 reads TGTGCCTGGAGGAATCTGGCGGGGGGCACAGATACACAGTATTTT.